Below, 7 T cell receptor beta chains from the same sample are listed, as sequenced in a study of blood T cell repertoires in COVID-19. The assay was immunoSEQ multiplex PCR, and TCRdb's table has in-frame clones only and misses some. This table holds some 83,000 clones, around 86% found once. The source material was peripheral blood. These receptors all come from an elderly man with acute or convalescent COVID-19.

V and J are TRBV2 and TRBJ2-3, with TRBD1 matching over 7 bases. Looked up from germline, CDR1 is SNHLY and CDR2 is FYNNEI. The CDR3 covers 15 residues. J lost 5 bases, V lost 5 bases, and 10 bases had no gene match. This CDR3 reads CASSRPGQYRDTQYF. In nucleotides, the CDR3 is TGTGCCAGCAGTAGACCGGGACAGTATCGAGATACGCAGTATTTT. Looking up the rest from reference TRBV2 and TRBJ2-3 gives the full variable domain: EPEVTQTPSHQVTQMGQEVILRCVPISNHLYFYWYRQILGQKVEFLVSFYNNEISEKSEIFDDQFSVERPDGSNFTLKIRSTKLEDSAMYFCASSRPGQYRDTQYFGPGTRLTVL.

For this clone: The sample contains more than one DNA sequence encoding this CDR3. V usage is TRBV19 and J usage is TRBJ2-3; TRBD1 might be the D (6 bases). V was clipped by 6 bases and J by 0 bases, with 10 bases between them. The germline V gene encodes CDR1 LNHDA and CDR2 SQIVND (reference sequence). The CDR3 sequence is 14 residues long. The CDR3 loop is CASSRTVSTDTQYF. The CDR3 bases are TGTGCCAGTAGCCGGACAGTGAGCACAGATACGCAGTATTTT.

This clone occurred a few times. The chain combines TRBV5-4 with TRBJ1-1; TRBD1 matches 7 bases. V was pared by 4 bases and J by 0 bases, with 3 bases of the junction left unmatched. Germline assignment: CDR1 SGHNT and CDR2 YYREEE (reference sequence). The CDR3 is 14 amino acids. This chain's CDR3 is CASSGDRVNTEAFF. CDR3 nucleotide sequence: TGTGCCAGCAGCGGCGACAGGGTGAACACTGAAGCTTTCTTT.

The chain is built from TRBV7-2 and TRBJ2-7; 8 bases line up with TRBD1. The germline gives CDR1 SGHTA, CDR2 FQGNSA. CDR3 size: 15 residues. J lost 6 bases, V lost 5 bases, and 12 bases had no gene match. Here the CDR3 reads CASSTWTGLMGEQYF. In DNA form, the CDR3 reads TGTGCCAGCAGCACGTGGACAGGGTTGATGGGCGAGCAGTACTTC. The complete variable domain, with remaining parts taken from reference TRBV7-2 and TRBJ2-7, reads GAGVSQSPSNKVTEKGKDVELRCDPISGHTALYWYRQSLGQGLEFLIYFQGNSAPDKSGLPSDRFSAERTGGSVSTLTIQRTQQEDSAVYLCASSTWTGLMGEQYFGPGTRLTVT.

The gene calls are TRBV7-6 and TRBJ2-7; 8 bases agree with TRBD2. V lost 6 bases, J lost 1 base, and 8 bases stayed unmatched. CDR1 and CDR2 from the germline V gene are SGHVS and FNYEAQ. The CDR3 totals 15 residues. The CDR3 DNA sequence: TGTGCCAGCAGTACGAACAGCGGGAGATCCTACGAGCAGTACTTC. Translating it yields CASSTNSGRSYEQYF.

This clone turned up a few times. The chain recombines TRBV12-5 with TRBJ2-2; 11 bases agree with TRBD1. V was pared by 7 bases and J by 7 bases, with 5 bases of the junction left unmatched. The CDR3 loop spans 14 amino acids. The germline CDR1 and CDR2 sequences are LGHNT and FRNRAP. The DNA for the CDR3 is TGTGCTAGTGCCGGGACAGGGGGAATCGGGGAGCTGTTTTTT. As protein: CASAGTGGIGELFF. Drawing the rest from reference TRBV12-5 and TRBJ2-2, the complete variable domain is DARVTQTPRHKVTEMGQEVTMRCQPILGHNTVFWYRQTMMQGLELLAYFRNRAPLDDSGMPKDRFSAEMPDATLATLKIQPSEPRDSAVYFCASAGTGGIGELFFGEGSRLTVL.

The gene calls are TRBV28 and TRBJ1-2; 8 bases fit TRBD1. From germline, CDR1 is MDHEN and CDR2 SYDVKM. V was pared by 5 bases and J by 1 base, with 3 bases of the junction left unmatched. The CDR3 contains 14 residues. CDR3 in amino acids: CASSGDRINYGYTF. DNA of the CDR3: TGTGCCAGCAGTGGGGACAGGATTAACTATGGCTACACCTTC.